This paragraph covers one T cell receptor (beta chain) sequence. Its antigen is unknown. The CDR3 spans 15 residues. Germline lookup yields CDR1 MNHEY and CDR2 SVGAGI. Unmatched junction bases numbered 5, after V lost 0 bases and J lost 5 bases. The sample comes from a study of shared clonotypes between healthy human individuals. Study conclusions and caveats: The genetic and exposure-history diversity represented was limited by few donors. Sequencing of the sorted subsets was shown by rarefaction to be incomplete despite large depth. Only blood was sampled; tissue repertoires likely differ.

Per the original data handling: As immunoSEQ supplied junction-only sequences (without quality scores), filtering differed. Sequenced by immunoSEQ multiplex PCR; TCRdb stores in-frame clones only, minus some. From that table come the V and J calls and clone size; the DNA was used to work out D and trimming. The sample includes 2 million or so clones, 90% to 95% of them seen just once. This TCR derives from a man aged 18 to 35 in good health. The V call is TRBV6-5, the J call TRBJ2-5; 8 bases match TRBD2. Source material: naive CD4+ T cells sorted from blood. Subset described: CD45RA+ positively selected. This CDR3 reads CASSYSERGWETQYF. For the CDR3, the DNA is TGTGCCAGCAGTTACTCGGAGCGGGGGTGGGAGACCCAGTACTTC.